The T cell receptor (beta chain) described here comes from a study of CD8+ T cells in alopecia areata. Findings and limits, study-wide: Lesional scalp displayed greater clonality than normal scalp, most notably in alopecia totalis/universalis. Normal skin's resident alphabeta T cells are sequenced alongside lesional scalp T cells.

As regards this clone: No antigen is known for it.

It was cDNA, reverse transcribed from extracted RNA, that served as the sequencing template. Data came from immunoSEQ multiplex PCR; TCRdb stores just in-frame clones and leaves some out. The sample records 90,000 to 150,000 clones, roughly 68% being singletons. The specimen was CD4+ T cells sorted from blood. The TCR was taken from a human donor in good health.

CDR3 DNA sequence: TGTGCCTGCAAGGGGGACCGGTCAGGGAATTCACCCCTCCACTTT. Protein product: CACKGDRSGNSPLHF. This sequence joins TRBV6-5 and TRBJ1-6; a possible D gene is TRBD1 (6 bases). In germline, CDR1 is MNHEY, CDR2 SVGAGI. Trimming removed 11 bases from V and 7 bases from J, with 21 bases in between. The CDR3 is 15 residues long.